This is a list of T cell receptor beta chains from one sample in a study of technical replicates of blood from a handful of donors. Clones were read by immunoSEQ multiplex PCR, and TCRdb kept only the in-frame ones, dropping some. The data hold under 80,000 clones, with roughly nine tenths observed a single time. The sequenced material came from PBMCs. Source of these receptors: a human donor in good health. Some clones in this sample may be carry-over from other donors' samples. Each CDR3 is given with its conserved first and last residue. D genes are given only for firm matches.

V,D,J,CDR3,DNA
TRBV6-6,TRBD1,TRBJ2-1,CASSYSGTVYNEQFF,TGTGCCAGCAGTTATTCCGGGACAGTCTACAATGAGCAGTTCTTC
TRBV10-3,.,TRBJ2-3,CAIGTGGSTDTQYF,TGTGCCATCGGAACCGGGGGTTCCACAGATACGCAGTATTTT
TRBV2,.,TRBJ2-1,CASSEITRAVQPNNEQFF,TGTGCCAGCAGTGAAATTACGAGAGCGGTTCAACCAAACAATGAGCAGTTCTTC
TRBV9,.,TRBJ2-2,CASSVVSGHATGELFF,TGTGCCAGCAGCGTAGTTTCCGGACACGCCACCGGGGAGCTGTTTTTT
TRBV29-1,.,TRBJ1-2,CSVEVGGAGYTF,TGCAGCGTTGAGGTCGGAGGGGCTGGCTACACCTTC
TRBV10-3,TRBD2,TRBJ2-7,CAISVSSGSYEQYF,TGTGCCATCAGTGTGTCTAGCGGGAGCTACGAGCAGTACTTC
TRBV7-8,.,TRBJ1-1,CASSLGGPNTEAFF,TGTGCCAGCAGCTTAGGCGGGCCGAACACTGAAGCTTTCTTT
TRBV5-1,.,TRBJ2-7,CASSLTGLLREQYF,TGCGCCAGCAGCTTAACAGGGCTCCTACGAGAGCAGTACTTC
TRBV11-2,TRBD2,TRBJ2-7,CASSGRGGEQYF,TGTGCCAGCAGCGGCCGGGGGGGCGAGCAGTACTTC
TRBV7-4,.,TRBJ2-7,CASSSPGKQRATYEQYF,TGTGCCAGCAGCTCCCCTGGGAAGCAGCGGGCCACCTACGAGCAGTACTTC
TRBV9,.,TRBJ1-3,CASSDGGVGGNTIYF,TGTGCCAGCAGCGACGGGGGAGTCGGGGGTAACACCATATATTTT
TRBV5-1,TRBD2,TRBJ2-1,CASVPGTSGRHEQFF,TGCGCCAGCGTACCCGGGACTAGCGGGAGACATGAGCAGTTCTTC
TRBV4-2,.,TRBJ1-2,CASSQVATDPYGYTF,TGTGCCAGCAGCCAAGTCGCGACAGACCCTTATGGCTACACCTTC
TRBV29-1,TRBD2,TRBJ2-5,CSVVSTSGRTKTQYF,TGCAGCGTTGTATCTACTAGCGGGAGGACGAAGACCCAGTACTTC
TRBV7-2,TRBD1,TRBJ2-7,CASSPRTGEPYEQYF,TGTGCCAGCAGCCCGAGGACAGGGGAGCCCTACGAGCAGTACTTC
TRBV18,.,TRBJ2-2,CASSPRTPSDTGELFF,TGTGCCAGCTCACCAAGGACACCGTCGGATACCGGGGAGCTGTTTTTT
TRBV7-8,TRBD1,TRBJ1-1,CASRLERQGRNTEAFF,TGTGCCAGCAGATTGGAGCGACAGGGGAGGAACACTGAAGCTTTCTTT
TRBV29-1,.,TRBJ2-3,CSVSERPADTQYF,TGCAGCGTTTCCGAGAGGCCAGCAGATACGCAGTATTTT
TRBV12-5,.,TRBJ1-2,CASGSTGDGYTF,TGTGCTAGTGGTTCGACAGGAGATGGCTACACCTTC
TRBV29-1,.,TRBJ2-1,CSVDSIQASSYNEQFF,TGCAGCGTTGACAGCATCCAGGCGAGCTCCTACAATGAGCAGTTCTTC
TRBV19,.,TRBJ1-5,CASHRQGENQPQHF,TGTGCCAGTCACCGTCAGGGTGAGAATCAGCCCCAGCATTTT
TRBV19,.,TRBJ1-2,CASSTLPGAYGYTF,TGTGCCAGTAGTACCCTCCCAGGGGCCTATGGCTACACCTTC